The 23 T cell receptor beta chains listed next were all sequenced from one sample in a study of CD8 T cells in Susac syndrome. When the RNA was reverse transcribed, random hexamers were used with an input of roughly 0.5 to 1 ug. TCRdb independently ran MiXCR on the immunoSEQ multiplex PCR reads; one entry per CDR3 protein. The sample yields under 200,000 distinct CDR3 sequences, 91% seen once. Sequencing was carried out using CD4+ T cells from PBMCs. These receptors were obtained from a human donor with Susac syndrome.

The rearrangement uses TRBV5-1 and TRBJ2-7; 7 nucleotides align to TRBD1. The V segment lost 0 bases and the J segment 1 base; nucleotides outside the gene matches: 7. Germline V gene lookup returns CDR1 SGHRS and CDR2 YFSETQ. The length of the CDR3 is 16 residues. The CDR3 DNA follows: TGCGCCAGCAGCTTGGGTTCGACAGGGCATTCCTACGAGCAGTACTTC. As protein: CASSLGSTGHSYEQYF.

The chain is built from TRBV9 and TRBJ2-2; 8 positions match TRBD1. The CDR3 loop spans 15 amino acids. Unmatched junction bases numbered 5, after V lost 0 bases and J lost 7 bases. Germline V gene sequence: CDR1 SGDLS, CDR2 YYNGEE. The CDR3, as DNA: TGTGCCAGCAGCGTAGGACAGGGGAGGATCGGGGAGCTGTTTTTT. Protein: CASSVGQGRIGELFF.

The rearrangement links TRBV5-6 to TRBJ2-1; 13 nucleotides line up with TRBD2. The germline CDR1 and CDR2 sequences are SGHDT and YYEEEE. J gave up 9 bases and V 6 bases, and 9 bases lay outside the gene matches. The CDR3 contains 15 residues. The CDR3 protein is CASILGLAGIGEQFF. DNA of the CDR3: TGTGCCAGCATCCTGGGACTAGCGGGAATCGGTGAGCAGTTCTTC.

The V and J genes are TRBV20-1 and TRBJ1-1, with a tentative D call TRBD1 (5 bases). The CDR3 spans 16 residues. Trimming removed 3 bases from V and 2 bases from J, with 19 bases in between. Looked up from germline, CDR1 is DFQATT and CDR2 is SNEGSKA (reference sequence). CDR3 in DNA: TGCAGTGCTAGTCCTCAGCGGGGAGGGACCAACACTGAAGCTTTCTTT. This gives the protein CSASPQRGGTNTEAFF.

This sequence joins TRBV20-1 and TRBJ1-1; TRBD1 might be the D (5 bases). The CDR3 has 11 residues. The germline V gene has CDR1 DFQATT and CDR2 SNEGSKA (reference sequence). Deletions cut 3 bases from V and 8 bases from J, with 10 bases between. The CDR3 reads CSARGGMEAFF. For the CDR3, the DNA is TGCAGTGCTAGGGGGGGGATGGAAGCTTTCTTT.

The CDR3: CASSKEVNQPQHF. The CDR3 coding sequence is TGTGCCAGCAGCAAAGAGGTCAATCAGCCCCAGCATTTT. This chain connects TRBV21-1 to TRBJ1-5. TRBV21-1 is tagged as a pseudogene. The CDR3 totals 13 residues.

The chain uses TRBV12-3 or TRBV12-4 and TRBJ2-5; 7 nucleotides agree with TRBD1. The CDR3 covers 14 residues. The V segment lost 6 bases and the J segment 2 bases; nucleotides outside the gene matches: 6. CDR3 DNA: TGTGCCAGCAGACTTGGGACAGTTCAAGAGACCCAGTACTTC. Residues: CASRLGTVQETQYF.

The V and J genes are TRBV28 and TRBJ2-7, with TRBD1 matching over 7 bases. Germline assignment: CDR1 MDHEN and CDR2 SYDVKM. The CDR3 contains 13 residues. J lost 4 bases, V lost 7 bases, and 7 bases had no gene match. Written as DNA, the CDR3 is TGTGCCAGCAAACCGGGACAGCTTTACGAGCAGTACTTC. This translates into CASKPGQLYEQYF.

The chain joins TRBV28 to TRBJ1-1; D ambiguous. The CDR3 is 13 amino acids. Trimming took 6 bases from V and 7 from J, leaving 15 bases between them. The germline V gene has CDR1 MDHEN and CDR2 SYDVKM. This chain's CDR3 is CASRPGRYSEAFF. In DNA, the CDR3 is TGTGCCAGCAGACCTGGACGGTACAGTGAAGCTTTCTTT.

The chain is built from TRBV4-2 and TRBJ1-6, with D possibly being TRBD1 (5 bases). There are 16 residues in the CDR3. Germline V gene data show CDR1 as LGHNA and CDR2 as YNFKEQ. Deletions cut 4 bases from V and 6 bases from J, with 16 bases between. The CDR3 sequence: CASSLQRQGGNSPLHF. The CDR3 DNA reads TGTGCCAGCAGCCTTCAGCGGCAGGGCGGTAATTCACCCCTCCACTTT.

The V call is TRBV12-3 or TRBV12-4, the J call TRBJ1-2; 7 bases align to TRBD1. V lost 1 base to trimming and J lost 6 bases; unmatched junction nucleotides: 8. The CDR3 length is 15 residues. Written as DNA, the CDR3 is TGTGCCAGCAGTTTAGAAGGGGGCAGTATTCATGGCTACACCTTC. Protein: CASSLEGGSIHGYTF.

This clonotype has just one count. The chain is built from TRBV18 and TRBJ2-7; the D gene could be TRBD1 or TRBD2 (6 bases each). This CDR3 has 14 amino acids. The germline V and J ends were trimmed by 3 bases and 4 bases, with 13 bases remaining between them. Germline CDR1 KGHSH, CDR2 LQKENI. This chain's CDR3 is CASSPPGGGYEQYF. CDR3 nucleotides: TGTGCCAGCTCACCTCCCGGGGGCGGGTACGAGCAGTACTTC.

The chain links TRBV14 to TRBJ1-1; 7 positions agree with TRBD1. CDR3 length equals 16 residues. Per germline, CDR1 SGHDN and CDR2 FVKESK. Germline trimming cut 1 base from V and 5 bases from J; bases unmatched to any gene: 10. The CDR3 coding sequence is TGTGCCAGCAGCCAAGCAAAGTCACAGGGGTGGACTGAAGCTTTCTTT. It specifies CASSQAKSQGWTEAFF.

This chain links TRBV5-4 with TRBJ2-2; 9 positions match TRBD1. Germline trimming cut 2 bases from V and 7 bases from J; bases unmatched to any gene: 3. The germline gives CDR1 SGHNT, CDR2 YYREEE (reference sequence). The CDR3 runs 14 residues. The CDR3 loop reads CASSLQGADGELFF. CDR3 nucleotides: TGTGCCAGCAGCTTACAGGGGGCGGACGGGGAGCTGTTTTTT.

The chain joins TRBV19 to TRBJ2-2; D unclear. Trimming removed 7 bases from V and 0 bases from J, with 9 bases in between. CDR1 and CDR2 (germline): LNHDA, SQIVND (reference sequence). The CDR3 sequence is 14 residues long. This chain's CDR3 is CASKLTANTGELFF. The CDR3 DNA reads as TGTGCCAGTAAATTAACAGCGAACACCGGGGAGCTGTTTTTT.

The V and J genes are TRBV7-8 and TRBJ2-7; D assignment may be TRBD1 or TRBD2 (6 bases each). The V end lost 4 bases, the J end lost 0 bases, and 16 bases lay between the germline ends. Germline CDR1 is SGHVS and CDR2 is FQNEAQ. This CDR3 contains 16 residues. This chain's CDR3 is CASSSGSGAYSYEQYF. Here the CDR3 DNA reads TGTGCCAGCAGCTCCGGTTCGGGGGCCTACTCCTACGAGCAGTACTTC.

The CDR3 DNA follows: TGCGCCAGCAGCTTGACTACCGGGATCCAAGAGACCCAGTACTTC. Protein: CASSLTTGIQETQYF. The chain couples TRBV5-1 to TRBJ2-5, with D tentatively TRBD2 (5 bases). The CDR3 has 15 amino acids. Germline-derived CDR1 and CDR2 are SGHRS and YFSETQ. Trimming took off 1 base at V and 1 base at J, with 11 bases between the two ends.

This chain links TRBV7-3 with TRBJ2-1; 8 bases agree with TRBD1. The ends lost 5 bases at V and 0 bases at J; junction bases unmatched: 6. The CDR3 has 16 amino acids. Germline V lookup: CDR1 SGHTA, CDR2 FQGTGA. Here the CDR3 reads CASSPRTGSSYNEQFF. CDR3 DNA: TGTGCCAGCAGCCCCCGGACAGGGAGCTCCTACAATGAGCAGTTCTTC.

V and J are TRBV5-5 and TRBJ1-1; tentatively, D is TRBD1 (5 bases). Trimming stripped 4 bases from V and 2 bases from J, with 12 bases between. There are 14 residues in the CDR3. Germline CDR1 reads SGHKS; CDR2 reads YYEKEE (reference sequence). The CDR3 DNA sequence: TGTGCCAGCAGCCTGCGACAGTACAACACTGAAGCTTTCTTT. Its translation is CASSLRQYNTEAFF.

V is TRBV19 and J is TRBJ2-3; D possibly matches TRBD1 or TRBD2 (5 bases each). Looked up from germline, CDR1 is LNHDA and CDR2 is SQIVND (reference sequence). Trimming removed 3 bases from V and 0 bases from J, with 16 bases in between. This CDR3 has 17 amino acids. The CDR3 DNA sequence: TGTGCCAGTAGTATGGGACCCCAGAGGATCAGCACAGATACGCAGTATTTT. It encodes CASSMGPQRISTDTQYF.

This sequence joins TRBV24-1 and TRBJ2-3, with TRBD2 matching over 11 bases. Germline CDR1 KGHDR, CDR2 SFDVKD. The CDR3 is made up of 16 amino acids. V shed 2 bases and J 3 bases; nucleotides not matched to a gene: 3. CDR3 DNA: TGTGCCACCAGTGATTCTAGACTAGCGGGGACAGATACGCAGTATTTT. Encoded protein: CATSDSRLAGTDTQYF.

V is TRBV6-2 or TRBV6-3 and J is TRBJ2-3, with 10 nucleotides matching TRBD2. Germline lookup yields CDR1 MNHEY and CDR2 SVGEGT. The V gene end was trimmed by 6 bases and the J gene end by 2 bases; junction bases not matched to a gene: 11. The CDR3 sequence is 17 residues long. The DNA for the CDR3 is TGTGCCAGCAGACCCAAACCAGCGGGGGGGCACACAGATACGCAGTATTTT. This gives the protein CASRPKPAGGHTDTQYF.

This clonotype came up a few times. This chain connects TRBV5-6 to TRBJ2-5; 11 bases align to TRBD2. This CDR3 has 14 residues. The germline V gene has CDR1 SGHDT and CDR2 YYEEEE. Trimming cost V 5 bases and J 4 bases; bases outside gene matches: 4. The CDR3 region has the DNA TGTGCCAGCAGGTCCGGGACTAGCGGAGAGACCCAGTACTTC. Amino acids: CASRSGTSGETQYF.